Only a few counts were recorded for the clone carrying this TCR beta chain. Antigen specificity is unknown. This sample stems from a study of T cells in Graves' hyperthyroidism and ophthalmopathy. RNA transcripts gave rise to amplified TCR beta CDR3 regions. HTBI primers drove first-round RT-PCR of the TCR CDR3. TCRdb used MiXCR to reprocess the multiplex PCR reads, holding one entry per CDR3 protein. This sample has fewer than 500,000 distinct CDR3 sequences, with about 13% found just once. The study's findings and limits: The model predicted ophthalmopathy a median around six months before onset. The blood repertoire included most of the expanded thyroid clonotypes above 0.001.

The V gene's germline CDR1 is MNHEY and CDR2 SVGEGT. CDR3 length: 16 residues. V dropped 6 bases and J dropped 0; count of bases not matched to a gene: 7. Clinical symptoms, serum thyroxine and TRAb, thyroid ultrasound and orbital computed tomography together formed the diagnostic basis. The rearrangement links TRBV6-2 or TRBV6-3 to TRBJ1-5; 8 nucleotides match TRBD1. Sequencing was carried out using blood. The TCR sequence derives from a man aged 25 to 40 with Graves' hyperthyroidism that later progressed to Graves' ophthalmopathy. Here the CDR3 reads CASSLTGVYSNQPQHF. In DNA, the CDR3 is TGTGCCAGCAGCCTGACAGGGGTGTATAGCAATCAGCCCCAGCATTTT.